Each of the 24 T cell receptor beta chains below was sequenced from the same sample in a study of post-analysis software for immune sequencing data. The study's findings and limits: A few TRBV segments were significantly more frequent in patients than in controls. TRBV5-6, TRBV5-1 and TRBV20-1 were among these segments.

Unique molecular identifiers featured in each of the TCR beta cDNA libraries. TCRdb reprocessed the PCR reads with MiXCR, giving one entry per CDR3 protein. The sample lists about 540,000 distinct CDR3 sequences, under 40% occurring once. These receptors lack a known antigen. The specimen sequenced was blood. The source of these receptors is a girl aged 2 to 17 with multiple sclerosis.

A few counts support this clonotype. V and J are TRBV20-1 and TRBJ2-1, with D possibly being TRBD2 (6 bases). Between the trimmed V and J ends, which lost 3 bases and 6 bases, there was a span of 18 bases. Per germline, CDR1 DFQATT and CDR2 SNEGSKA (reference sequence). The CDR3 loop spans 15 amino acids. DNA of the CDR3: TGCAGTGCTAGTCCCCGATGGGGGGTAGGCAATGAGCAGTTCTTC. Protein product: CSASPRWGVGNEQFF.

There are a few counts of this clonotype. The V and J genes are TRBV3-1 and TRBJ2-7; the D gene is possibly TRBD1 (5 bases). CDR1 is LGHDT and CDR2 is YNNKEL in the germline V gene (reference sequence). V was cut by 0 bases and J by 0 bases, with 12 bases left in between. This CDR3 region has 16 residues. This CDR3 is CASSQDGLDTSYEQYF. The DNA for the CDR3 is TGTGCCAGCAGCCAAGATGGGCTGGACACCTCCTACGAGCAGTACTTC.

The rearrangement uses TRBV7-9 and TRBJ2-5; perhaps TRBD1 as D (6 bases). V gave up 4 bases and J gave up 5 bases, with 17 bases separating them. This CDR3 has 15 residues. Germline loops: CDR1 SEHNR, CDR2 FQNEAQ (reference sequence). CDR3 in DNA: TGTGCCAGCAGCTCCGGGGCTGGCAGGGGCGAGACCCAGTACTTC. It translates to CASSSGAGRGETQYF.

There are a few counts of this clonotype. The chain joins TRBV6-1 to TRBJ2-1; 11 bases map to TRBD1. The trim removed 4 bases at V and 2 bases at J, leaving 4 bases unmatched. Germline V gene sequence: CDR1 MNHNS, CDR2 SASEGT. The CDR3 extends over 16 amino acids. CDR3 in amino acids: CASSVSGQGAYNEQFF. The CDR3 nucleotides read TGTGCCAGCAGTGTTTCGGGACAGGGGGCCTACAATGAGCAGTTCTTC.

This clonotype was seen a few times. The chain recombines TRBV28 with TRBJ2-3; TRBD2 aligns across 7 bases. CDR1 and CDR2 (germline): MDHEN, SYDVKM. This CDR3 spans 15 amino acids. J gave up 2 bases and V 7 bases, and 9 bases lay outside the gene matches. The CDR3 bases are TGTGCCAGCACCCCGGGAGGAGAATACACAGATACGCAGTATTTT. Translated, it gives CASTPGGEYTDTQYF.

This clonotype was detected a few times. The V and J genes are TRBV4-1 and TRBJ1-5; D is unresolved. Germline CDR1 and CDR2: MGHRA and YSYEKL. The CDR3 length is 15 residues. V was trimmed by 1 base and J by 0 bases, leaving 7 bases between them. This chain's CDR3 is CASSQADYSNQPQHF. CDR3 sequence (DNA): TGCGCCAGCAGCCAAGCCGACTATAGCAATCAGCCCCAGCATTTT.

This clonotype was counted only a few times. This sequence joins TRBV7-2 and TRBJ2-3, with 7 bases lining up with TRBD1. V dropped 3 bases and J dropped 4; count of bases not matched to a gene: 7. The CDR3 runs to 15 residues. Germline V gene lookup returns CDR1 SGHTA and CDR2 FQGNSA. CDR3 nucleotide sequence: TGTGCCAGCAGCTTCTCGACAGGGTTGCCAGATACGCAGTATTTT. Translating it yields CASSFSTGLPDTQYF.

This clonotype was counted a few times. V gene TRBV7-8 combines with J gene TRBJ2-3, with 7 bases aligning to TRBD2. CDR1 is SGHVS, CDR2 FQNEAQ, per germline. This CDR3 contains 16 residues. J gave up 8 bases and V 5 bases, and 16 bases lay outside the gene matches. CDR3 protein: CASSHPTSRVTGTQYF. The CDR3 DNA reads TGTGCCAGCAGCCACCCGACTAGCCGGGTCACGGGTACGCAGTATTTT.

CDR3 coding DNA: TGTGCCAGCTCAGCCACACAGGAGGCGGAGACCCAGTACTTC. Protein sequence: CASSATQEAETQYF. The rearrangement links TRBV18 to TRBJ2-7; the D gene could be TRBD1 or TRBD2 (5 bases each). Gene TRBJ2-5 matches the end of the DNA better, so the J call may be wrong. Per germline, CDR1 KGHSH and CDR2 LQKENI. This CDR3 is built from 14 residues.

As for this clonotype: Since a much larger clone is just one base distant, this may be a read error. CDR3 nucleotide sequence: TGTGCCATCAGGGAGGCAGACCAAGAGACCCAGTACTTC. Protein product: CAIREADQETQYF. The V call is TRBV10-3, the J call TRBJ2-5; a possible D gene is TRBD2 (5 bases). The CDR3 is 13 amino acids. CDR1 and CDR2 (germline): ENHRY, SYGVKD. V dropped 6 bases and J dropped 0 bases, with 8 bases sitting between them.

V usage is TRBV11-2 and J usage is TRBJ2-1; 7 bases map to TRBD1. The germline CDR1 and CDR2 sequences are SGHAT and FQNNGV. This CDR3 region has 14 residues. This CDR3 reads CASTRDRFYNEQFF. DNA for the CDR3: TGTGCTTCCACCCGGGACAGATTTTACAATGAGCAGTTCTTC.

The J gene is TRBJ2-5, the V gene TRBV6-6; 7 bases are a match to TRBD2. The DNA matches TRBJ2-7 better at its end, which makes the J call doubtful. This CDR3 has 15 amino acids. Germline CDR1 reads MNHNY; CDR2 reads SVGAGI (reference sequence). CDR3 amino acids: CASSLVTGGSHEQYF. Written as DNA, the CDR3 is TGTGCCAGCAGCCTGGTGACGGGGGGTTCCCACGAGCAGTACTTC.

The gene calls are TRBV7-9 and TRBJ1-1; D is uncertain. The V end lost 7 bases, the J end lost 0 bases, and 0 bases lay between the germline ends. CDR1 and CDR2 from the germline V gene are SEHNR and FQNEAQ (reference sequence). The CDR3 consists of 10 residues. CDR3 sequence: CASMNTEAFF. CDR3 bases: TGTGCCAGCATGAACACTGAAGCTTTCTTT.

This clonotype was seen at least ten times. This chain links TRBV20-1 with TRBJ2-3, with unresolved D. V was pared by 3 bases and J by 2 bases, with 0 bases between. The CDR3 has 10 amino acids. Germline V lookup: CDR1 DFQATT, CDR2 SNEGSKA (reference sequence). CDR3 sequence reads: CSASTDTQYF. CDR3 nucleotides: TGCAGTGCTAGCACAGATACGCAGTATTTT.

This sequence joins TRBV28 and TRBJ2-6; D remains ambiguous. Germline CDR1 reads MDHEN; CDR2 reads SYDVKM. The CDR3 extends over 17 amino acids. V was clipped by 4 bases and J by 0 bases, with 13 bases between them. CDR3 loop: CASSSTMGFSGANVLTF. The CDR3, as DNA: TGTGCCAGCAGTTCCACGATGGGCTTCTCTGGGGCCAACGTCCTGACTTTC.

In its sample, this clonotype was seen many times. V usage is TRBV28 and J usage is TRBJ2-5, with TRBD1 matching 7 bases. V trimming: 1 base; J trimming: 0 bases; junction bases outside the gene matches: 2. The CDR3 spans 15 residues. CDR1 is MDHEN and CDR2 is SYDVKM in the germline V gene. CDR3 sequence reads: CASSLSDRDQETQYF. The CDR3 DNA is TGTGCCAGCAGTTTATCCGACAGGGACCAAGAGACCCAGTACTTC.

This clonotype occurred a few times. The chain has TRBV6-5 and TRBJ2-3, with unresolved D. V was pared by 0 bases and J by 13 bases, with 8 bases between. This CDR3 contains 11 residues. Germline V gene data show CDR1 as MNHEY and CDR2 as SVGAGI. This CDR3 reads CASSYSGRKYF. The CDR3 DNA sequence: TGTGCCAGCAGTTACTCGGGCAGAAAGTATTTT.

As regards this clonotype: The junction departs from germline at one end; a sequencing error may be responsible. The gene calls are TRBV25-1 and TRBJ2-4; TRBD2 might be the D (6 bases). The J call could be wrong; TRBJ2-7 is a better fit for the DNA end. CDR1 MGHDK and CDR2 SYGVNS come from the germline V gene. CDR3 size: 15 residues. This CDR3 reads CASNEYGGTLYEQYF. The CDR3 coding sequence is TGTGCCAGCAATGAATATGGGGGGACCCTGTACGAGCAGTACTTC.

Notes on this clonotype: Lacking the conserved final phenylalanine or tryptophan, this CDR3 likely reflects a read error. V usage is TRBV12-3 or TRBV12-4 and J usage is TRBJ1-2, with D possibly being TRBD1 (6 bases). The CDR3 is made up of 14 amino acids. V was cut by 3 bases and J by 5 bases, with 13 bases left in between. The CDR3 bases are TGTGCCAGCAGTTTGTTGGGGGCACCGTATGGCTACACCTGC. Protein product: CASSLLGAPYGYTC.

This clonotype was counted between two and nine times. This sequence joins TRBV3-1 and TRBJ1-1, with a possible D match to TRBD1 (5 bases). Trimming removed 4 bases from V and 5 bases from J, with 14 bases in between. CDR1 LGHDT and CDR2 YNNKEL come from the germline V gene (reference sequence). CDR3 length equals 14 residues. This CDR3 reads CASSPVGGGTEAFF. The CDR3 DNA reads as TGTGCCAGCAGCCCAGTGGGCGGGGGGACTGAAGCTTTCTTT.

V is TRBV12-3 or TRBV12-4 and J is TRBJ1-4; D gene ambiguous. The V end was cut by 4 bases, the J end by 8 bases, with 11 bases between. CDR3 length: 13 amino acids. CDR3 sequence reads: CASSWRQQEKLFF. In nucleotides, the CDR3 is TGTGCCAGCAGTTGGCGTCAGCAGGAAAAACTGTTTTTT.

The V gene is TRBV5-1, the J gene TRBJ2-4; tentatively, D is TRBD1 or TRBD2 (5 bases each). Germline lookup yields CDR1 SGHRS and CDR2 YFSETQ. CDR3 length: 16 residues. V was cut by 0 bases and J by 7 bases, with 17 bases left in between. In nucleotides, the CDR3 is TGCGCCAGCAGCTTGGCTGCGGGTGGGGCTTGGAACATTCAGTACTTC. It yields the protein CASSLAAGGAWNIQYF.

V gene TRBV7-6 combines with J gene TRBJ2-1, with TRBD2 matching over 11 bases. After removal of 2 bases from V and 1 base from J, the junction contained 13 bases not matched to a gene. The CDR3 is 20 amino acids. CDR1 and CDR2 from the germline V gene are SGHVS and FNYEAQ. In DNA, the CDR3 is TGTGCCAGCAGCTTAACCGGGCTAGCGGGGGGACCGCTTTCCTACAATGAGCAGTTCTTC. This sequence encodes CASSLTGLAGGPLSYNEQFF.

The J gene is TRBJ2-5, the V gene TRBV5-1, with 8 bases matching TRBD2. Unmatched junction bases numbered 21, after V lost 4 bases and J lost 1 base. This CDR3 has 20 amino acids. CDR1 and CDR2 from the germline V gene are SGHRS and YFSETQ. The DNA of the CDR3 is TGCGCCAGCAGCCCCACCTTTGTCGGGGGGGCCCGGCCCCCCCAAGAGACCCAGTACTTC. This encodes CASSPTFVGGARPPQETQYF.